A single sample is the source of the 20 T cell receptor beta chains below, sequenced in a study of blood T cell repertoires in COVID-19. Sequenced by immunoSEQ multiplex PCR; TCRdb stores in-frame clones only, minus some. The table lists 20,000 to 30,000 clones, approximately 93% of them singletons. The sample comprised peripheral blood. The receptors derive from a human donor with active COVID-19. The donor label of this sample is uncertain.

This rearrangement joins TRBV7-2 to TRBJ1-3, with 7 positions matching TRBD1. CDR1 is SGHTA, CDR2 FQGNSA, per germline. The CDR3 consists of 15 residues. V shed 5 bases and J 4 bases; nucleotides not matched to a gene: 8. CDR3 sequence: CASSLTTGNGNTIYF. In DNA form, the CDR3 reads TGTGCCAGCAGCCTTACGACAGGGAACGGAAACACCATATATTTT.

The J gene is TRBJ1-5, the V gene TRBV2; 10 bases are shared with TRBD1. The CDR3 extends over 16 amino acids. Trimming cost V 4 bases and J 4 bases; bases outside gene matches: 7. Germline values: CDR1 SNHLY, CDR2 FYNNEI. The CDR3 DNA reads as TGTGCCAGCAGTGCGGGACAGGGGATTCTAAATCAGCCCCAGCATTTT. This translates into CASSAGQGILNQPQHF.

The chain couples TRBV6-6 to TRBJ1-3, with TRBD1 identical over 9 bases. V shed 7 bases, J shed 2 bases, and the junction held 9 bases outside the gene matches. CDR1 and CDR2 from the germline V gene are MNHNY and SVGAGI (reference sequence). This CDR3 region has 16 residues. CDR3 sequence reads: CASTDRWDRAGNTIYF. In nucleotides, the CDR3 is TGTGCCAGCACCGACCGATGGGACAGGGCTGGAAACACCATATATTTT.

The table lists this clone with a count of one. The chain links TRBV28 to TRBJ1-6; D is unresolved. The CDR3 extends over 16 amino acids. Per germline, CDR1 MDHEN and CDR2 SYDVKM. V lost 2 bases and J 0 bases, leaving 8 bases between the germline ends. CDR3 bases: TGTGCCAGCAGTTTAGTCGTGAGCTCCTATAATTCACCCCTCCACTTT. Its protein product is CASSLVVSSYNSPLHF. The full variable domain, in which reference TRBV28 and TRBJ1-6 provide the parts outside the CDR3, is DVKVTQSSRYLVKRTGEKVFLECVQDMDHENMFWYRQDPGLGLRLIYFSYDVKMKEKGDIPEGYSVSREKKERFSLILESASTNQTSMYLCASSLVVSSYNSPLHFGNGTRLTVT.

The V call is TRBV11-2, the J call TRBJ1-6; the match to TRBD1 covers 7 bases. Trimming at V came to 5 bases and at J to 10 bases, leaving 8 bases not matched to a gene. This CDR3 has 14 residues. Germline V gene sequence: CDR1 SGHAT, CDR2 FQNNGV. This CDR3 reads CASSRDRVGSPLHF. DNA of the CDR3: TGTGCCAGCAGCCGAGACAGGGTTGGGTCACCCCTCCACTTT.

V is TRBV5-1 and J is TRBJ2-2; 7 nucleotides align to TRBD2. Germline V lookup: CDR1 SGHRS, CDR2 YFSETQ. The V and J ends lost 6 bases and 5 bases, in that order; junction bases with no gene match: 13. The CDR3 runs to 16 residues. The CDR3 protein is CASTPAWASGTGELFF. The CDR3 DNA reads TGCGCCAGCACCCCCGCCTGGGCTAGCGGAACCGGGGAGCTGTTTTTT. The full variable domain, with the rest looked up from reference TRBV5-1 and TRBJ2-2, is KAGVTQTPRYLIKTRGQQVTLSCSPISGHRSVSWYQQTPGQGLQFLFEYFSETQRNKGNFPGRFSGRQFSNSRSEMNVSTLELGDSALYLCASTPAWASGTGELFFGEGSRLTVL.

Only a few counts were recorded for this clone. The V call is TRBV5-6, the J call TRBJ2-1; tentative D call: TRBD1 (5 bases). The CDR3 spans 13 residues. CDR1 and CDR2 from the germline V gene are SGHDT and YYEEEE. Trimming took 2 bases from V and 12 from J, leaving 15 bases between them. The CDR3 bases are TGTGCCAGCAGCTTTACTACAGGAGTTACGCAGTTCTTC. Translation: CASSFTTGVTQFF.

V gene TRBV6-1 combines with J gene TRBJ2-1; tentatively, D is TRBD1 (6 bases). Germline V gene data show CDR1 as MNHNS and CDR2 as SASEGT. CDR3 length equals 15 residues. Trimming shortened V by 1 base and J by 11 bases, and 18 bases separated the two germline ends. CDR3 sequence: CASSEVGTDSPKQFF. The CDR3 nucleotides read TGTGCCAGCAGTGAAGTGGGGACGGACAGCCCTAAGCAGTTCTTC.

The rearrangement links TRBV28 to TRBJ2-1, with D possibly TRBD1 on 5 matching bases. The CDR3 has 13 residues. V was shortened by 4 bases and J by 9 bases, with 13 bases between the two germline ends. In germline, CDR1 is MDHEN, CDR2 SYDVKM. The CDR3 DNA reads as TGTGCCAGCAGTTCTATGACAGTATTTGAGCAGTTCTTC. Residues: CASSSMTVFEQFF.

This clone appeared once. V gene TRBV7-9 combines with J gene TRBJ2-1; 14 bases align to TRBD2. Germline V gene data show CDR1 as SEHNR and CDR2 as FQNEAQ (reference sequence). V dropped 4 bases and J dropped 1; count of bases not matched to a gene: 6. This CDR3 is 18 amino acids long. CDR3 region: CASSSGLAGVFSYNEQFF. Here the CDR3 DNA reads TGTGCCAGCAGCTCGGGACTAGCGGGAGTCTTTTCCTACAATGAGCAGTTCTTC.

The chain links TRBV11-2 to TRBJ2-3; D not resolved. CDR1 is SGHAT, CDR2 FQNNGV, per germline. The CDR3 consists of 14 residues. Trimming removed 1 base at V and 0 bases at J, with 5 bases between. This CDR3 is CASSLAGSTDTQYF. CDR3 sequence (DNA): TGTGCCAGCAGCTTAGCAGGTAGCACAGATACGCAGTATTTT.

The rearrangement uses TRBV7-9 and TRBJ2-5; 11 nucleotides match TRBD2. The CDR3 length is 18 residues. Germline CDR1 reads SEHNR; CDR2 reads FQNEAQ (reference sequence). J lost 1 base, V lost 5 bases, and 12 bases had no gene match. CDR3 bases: TGTGCCAGCAGCCAAAGGAGACTAGCGGGATCGTCCCAAGAGACCCAGTACTTC. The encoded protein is CASSQRRLAGSSQETQYF.

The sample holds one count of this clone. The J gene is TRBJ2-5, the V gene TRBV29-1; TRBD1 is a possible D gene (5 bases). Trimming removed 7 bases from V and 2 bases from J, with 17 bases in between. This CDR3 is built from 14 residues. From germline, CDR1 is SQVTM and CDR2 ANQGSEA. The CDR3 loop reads CSACRACAQETQYF. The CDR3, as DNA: TGCAGCGCATGCAGGGCTTGCGCACAAGAGACCCAGTACTTC.

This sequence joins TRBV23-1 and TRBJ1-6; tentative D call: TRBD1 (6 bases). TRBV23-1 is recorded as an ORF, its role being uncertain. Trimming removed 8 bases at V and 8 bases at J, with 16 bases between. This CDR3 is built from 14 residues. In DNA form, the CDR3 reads TGCGCCAGCGTCTACCGGACAGAGGATTCACCCCTCCACTTT. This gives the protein CASVYRTEDSPLHF.

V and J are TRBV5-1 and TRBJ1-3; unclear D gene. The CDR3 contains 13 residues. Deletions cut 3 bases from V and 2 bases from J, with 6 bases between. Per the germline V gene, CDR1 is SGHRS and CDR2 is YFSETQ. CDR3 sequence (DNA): TGCGCCAGCAGCTCCGGGGCTGGAAACACCATATATTTT. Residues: CASSSGAGNTIYF.

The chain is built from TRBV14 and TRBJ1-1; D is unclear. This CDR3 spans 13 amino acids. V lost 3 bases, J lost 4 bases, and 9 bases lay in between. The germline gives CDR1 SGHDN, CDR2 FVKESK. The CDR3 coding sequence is TGTGCCAGCAGCCAGTCGTCGCGCACTGAAGCTTTCTTT. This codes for CASSQSSRTEAFF.

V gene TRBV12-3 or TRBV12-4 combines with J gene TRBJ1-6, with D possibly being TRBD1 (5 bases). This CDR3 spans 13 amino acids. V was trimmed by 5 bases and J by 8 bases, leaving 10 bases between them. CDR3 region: CASSVQGYSPLHF. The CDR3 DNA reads TGTGCCAGCAGTGTTCAGGGTTATTCACCCCTCCACTTT.

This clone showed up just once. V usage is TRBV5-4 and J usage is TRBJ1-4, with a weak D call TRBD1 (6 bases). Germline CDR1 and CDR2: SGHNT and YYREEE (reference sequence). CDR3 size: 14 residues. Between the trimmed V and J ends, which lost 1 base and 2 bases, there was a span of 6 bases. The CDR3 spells CASSLQGTNEKLFF. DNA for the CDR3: TGTGCCAGCAGCTTGCAGGGGACTAATGAAAAACTGTTTTTT.

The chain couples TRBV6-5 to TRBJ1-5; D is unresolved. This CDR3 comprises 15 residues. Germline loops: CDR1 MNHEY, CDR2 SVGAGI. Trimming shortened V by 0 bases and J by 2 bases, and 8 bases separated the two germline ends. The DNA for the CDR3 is TGTGCCAGCAGTTACTCGGTTTCGGGCAATCAGCCCCAGCATTTT. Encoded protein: CASSYSVSGNQPQHF.

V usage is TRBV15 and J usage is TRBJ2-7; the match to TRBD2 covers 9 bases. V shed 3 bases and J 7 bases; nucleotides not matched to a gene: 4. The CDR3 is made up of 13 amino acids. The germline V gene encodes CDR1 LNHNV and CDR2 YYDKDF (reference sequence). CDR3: CATSSELAGEQYF. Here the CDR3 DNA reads TGTGCCACCAGCAGTGAGCTAGCGGGGGAGCAGTACTTC.